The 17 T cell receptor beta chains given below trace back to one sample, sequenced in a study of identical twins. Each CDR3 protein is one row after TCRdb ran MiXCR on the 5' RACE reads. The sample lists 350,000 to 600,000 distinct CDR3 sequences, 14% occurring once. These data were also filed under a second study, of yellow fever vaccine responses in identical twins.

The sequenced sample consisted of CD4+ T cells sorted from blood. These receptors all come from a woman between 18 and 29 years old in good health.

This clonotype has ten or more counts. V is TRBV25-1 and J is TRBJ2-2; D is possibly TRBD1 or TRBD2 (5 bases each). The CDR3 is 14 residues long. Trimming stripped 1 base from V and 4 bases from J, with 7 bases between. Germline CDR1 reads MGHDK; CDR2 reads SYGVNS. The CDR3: CASSEFGTTGELFF. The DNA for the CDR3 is TGTGCCAGCAGTGAATTCGGGACCACCGGGGAGCTGTTTTTT.

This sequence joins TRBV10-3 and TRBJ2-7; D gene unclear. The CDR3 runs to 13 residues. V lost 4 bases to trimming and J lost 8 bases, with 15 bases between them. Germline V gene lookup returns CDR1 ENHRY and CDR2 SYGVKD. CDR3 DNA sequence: TGTGCCATCAGTGGACGGACGGAAGTCCAGCAGTACTTC. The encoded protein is CAISGRTEVQQYF.

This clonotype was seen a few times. Written as DNA, the CDR3 is TGTGCCAGCATGGGAACTCTCAGCGATGAGCAGTTCTTC. It is translated as CASMGTLSDEQFF. V gene TRBV2 combines with J gene TRBJ2-1; D uncertain. The germline V and J ends were trimmed by 7 bases and 8 bases, with 15 bases remaining between them. The CDR3 covers 13 residues. Germline V gene data show CDR1 as SNHLY and CDR2 as FYNNEI.

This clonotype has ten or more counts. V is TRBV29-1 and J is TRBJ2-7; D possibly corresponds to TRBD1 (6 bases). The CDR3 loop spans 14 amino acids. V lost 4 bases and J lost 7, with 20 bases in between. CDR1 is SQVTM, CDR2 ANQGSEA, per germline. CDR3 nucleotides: TGCAGCGTTGTCCTCGGGACAATGTCGGGGGAGCAGTACTTC. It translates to CSVVLGTMSGEQYF.

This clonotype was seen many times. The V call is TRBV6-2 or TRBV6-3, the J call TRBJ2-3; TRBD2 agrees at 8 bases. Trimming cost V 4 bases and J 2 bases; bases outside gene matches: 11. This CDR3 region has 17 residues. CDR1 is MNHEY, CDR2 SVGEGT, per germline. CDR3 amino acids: CASSSLVGLVVTDTQYF. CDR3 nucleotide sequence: TGTGCCAGCAGTTCTCTCGTGGGACTAGTCGTCACAGATACGCAGTATTTT.

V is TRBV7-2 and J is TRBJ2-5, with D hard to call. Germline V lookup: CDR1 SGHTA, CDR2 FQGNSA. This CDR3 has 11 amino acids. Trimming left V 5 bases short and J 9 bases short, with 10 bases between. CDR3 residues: CASSTAQSQYF. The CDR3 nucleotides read TGTGCCAGCAGCACGGCCCAGTCCCAGTACTTC.

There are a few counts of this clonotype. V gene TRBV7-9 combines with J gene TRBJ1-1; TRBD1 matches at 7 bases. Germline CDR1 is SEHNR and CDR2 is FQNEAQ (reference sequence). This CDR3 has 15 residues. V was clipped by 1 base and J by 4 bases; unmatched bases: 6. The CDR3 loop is CASSLGAQGSTEAFF. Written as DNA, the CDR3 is TGTGCCAGCAGCTTAGGCGCACAGGGGAGCACTGAAGCTTTCTTT. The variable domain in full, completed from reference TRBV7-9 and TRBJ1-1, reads DTGVSQNPRHKITKRGQNVTFRCDPISEHNRLYWYRQTLGQGPEFLTYFQNEAQLEKSRLLSDRFSAERPKGSFSTLEIQRTEQGDSAMYLCASSLGAQGSTEAFFGQGTRLTVV.

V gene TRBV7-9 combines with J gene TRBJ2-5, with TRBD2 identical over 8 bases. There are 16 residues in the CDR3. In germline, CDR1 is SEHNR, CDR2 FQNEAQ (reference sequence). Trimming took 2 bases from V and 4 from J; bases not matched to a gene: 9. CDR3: CASSLLMPGGRETQYF. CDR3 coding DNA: TGTGCCAGCAGCTTACTTATGCCGGGGGGGAGAGAGACCCAGTACTTC.

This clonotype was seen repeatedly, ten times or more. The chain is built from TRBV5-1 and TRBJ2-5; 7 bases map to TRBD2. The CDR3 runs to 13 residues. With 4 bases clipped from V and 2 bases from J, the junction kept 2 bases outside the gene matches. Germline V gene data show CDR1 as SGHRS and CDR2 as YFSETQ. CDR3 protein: CASSSGVQETQYF. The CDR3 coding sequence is TGCGCCAGCAGCAGCGGGGTACAAGAGACCCAGTACTTC.

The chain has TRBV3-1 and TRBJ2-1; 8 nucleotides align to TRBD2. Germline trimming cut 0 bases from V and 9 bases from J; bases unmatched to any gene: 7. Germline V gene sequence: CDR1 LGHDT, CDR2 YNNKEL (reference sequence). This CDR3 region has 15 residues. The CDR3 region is CASSQEATREAEQFF. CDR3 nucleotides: TGTGCCAGCAGCCAAGAAGCTACGCGGGAGGCTGAGCAGTTCTTC.

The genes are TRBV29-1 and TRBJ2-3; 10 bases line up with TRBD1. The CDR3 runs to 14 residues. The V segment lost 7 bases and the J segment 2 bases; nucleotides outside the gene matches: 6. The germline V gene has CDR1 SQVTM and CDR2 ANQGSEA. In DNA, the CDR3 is TGCAGCGCCTTGCGACAGGGGGCCACAGATACGCAGTATTTT. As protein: CSALRQGATDTQYF.

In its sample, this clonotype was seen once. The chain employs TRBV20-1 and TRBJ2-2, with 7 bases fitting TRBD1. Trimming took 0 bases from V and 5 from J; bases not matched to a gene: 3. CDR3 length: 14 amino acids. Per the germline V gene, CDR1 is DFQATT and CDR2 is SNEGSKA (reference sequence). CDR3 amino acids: CSARDYRGTGELFF. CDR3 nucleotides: TGCAGTGCTAGAGACTACAGGGGAACCGGGGAGCTGTTTTTT.

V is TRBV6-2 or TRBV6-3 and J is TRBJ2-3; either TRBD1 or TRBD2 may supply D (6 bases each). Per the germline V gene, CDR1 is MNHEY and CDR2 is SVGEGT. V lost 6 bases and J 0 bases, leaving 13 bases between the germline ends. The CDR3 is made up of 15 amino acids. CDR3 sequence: CASRNGGPSTDTQYF. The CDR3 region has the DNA TGTGCCAGCAGGAACGGGGGCCCAAGCACAGATACGCAGTATTTT.

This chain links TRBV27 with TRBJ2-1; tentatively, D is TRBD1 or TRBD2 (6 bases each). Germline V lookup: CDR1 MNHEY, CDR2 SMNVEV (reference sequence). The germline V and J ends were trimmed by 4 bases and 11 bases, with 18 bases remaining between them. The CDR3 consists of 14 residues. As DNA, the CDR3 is TGTGCCAGCAGTTCCTCGGGGGTACAGGGTAAGCAGTTCTTC. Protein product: CASSSSGVQGKQFF.

CDR3 sequence reads: CATSRLAGVNEQYF. In DNA form, the CDR3 reads TGTGCCACATCTCGACTAGCGGGAGTCAACGAGCAGTACTTC. The chain links TRBV6-1 to TRBJ2-7, with 12 bases that match TRBD2. CDR1 and CDR2 from the germline V gene are MNHNS and SASEGT. CDR3 length equals 14 residues. With V trimmed by 10 bases and J by 5 bases, 9 bases remained unmatched.

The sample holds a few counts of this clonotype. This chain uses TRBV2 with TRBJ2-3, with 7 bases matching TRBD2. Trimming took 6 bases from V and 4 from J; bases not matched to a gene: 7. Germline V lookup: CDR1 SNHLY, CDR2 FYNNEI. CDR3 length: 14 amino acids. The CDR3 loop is CASRQEAGPDTQYF. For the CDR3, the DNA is TGTGCCAGCAGGCAAGAAGCGGGACCAGATACGCAGTATTTT.

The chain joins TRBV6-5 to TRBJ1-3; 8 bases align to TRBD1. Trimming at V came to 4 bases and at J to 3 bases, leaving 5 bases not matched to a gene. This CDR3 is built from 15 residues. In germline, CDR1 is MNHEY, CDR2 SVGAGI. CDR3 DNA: TGTGCCAGCAGTTTCACAGGGGGAGGTGGAAACACCATATATTTT. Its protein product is CASSFTGGGGNTIYF.